This T cell receptor beta chain was sequenced for a study of blood T cell repertoires in COVID-19. Study at large: Samples taken during acute and convalescent COVID-19 were collected in the United States, Italy and Spain. PBMCs, B-cell-depleted T cells, or T cells provided the cDNA or gDNA that made up the material.

Clones were sequenced by immunoSEQ multiplex PCR, and TCRdb holds only the in-frame ones, with some missing. The repertoire holds about 380,000 clones, more than 70% seen once, with 1% to 1.5% in the top ten. Participants came from some 26 US areas, aged roughly 18 to 89 years. Cohort placement rested on clinical history that participants reported themselves. This CDR3 has 11 amino acids. Per the germline V gene, CDR1 is SNHLY and CDR2 is FYNNEI. V was shortened by 0 bases and J by 6 bases, with 3 bases between the two germline ends. The receptor was isolated from a man aged 25-45 years who had recovered from COVID-19. The rearrangement joins TRBV2 to TRBJ2-7; unclear D gene. The sample was PBMCs or T cells enriched from blood (not recorded which). CDR3: CASSEAREQYF. Written as DNA, the CDR3 is TGTGCCAGCAGTGAAGCGCGCGAGCAGTACTTC.